One sample yielded the 3 T cell receptor beta chains listed below, sequenced in a study of regulatory T cells in long-lasting Graves disease (dated by TCRdb to the early 2020s). Library preparation used multiplex PCR. Sequencing was carried out with an Illumina HiSeq 4000. iRepertoire HTBI primers and Arm-PCR amplification of CDR3 regions were used to construct TCR beta libraries. Through fastp at Q25 and MiXCR, TCRdb rebuilt clones from the public reads, retaining in-frame beta chains. Each CDR3 protein appears once, grouped with its most common genes and DNA. For this sample there are more than 300,000 distinct CDR3 sequences; around 16% appear just once. The biggest ten clones account for around 20% of the sample. The time point label of this sample denotes: newly diagnosed GD, antithyroid drugs for less than 3 months. RNA was extracted from PBMCs in TRIzol for both TCR sequencing and RNA sequencing.

A further study also used this sample, focusing on T cells in Graves' hyperthyroidism and ophthalmopathy.

Specimen: peripheral blood mononuclear cells (PBMCs), collected at new diagnosis, from a patient treated with antithyroid drugs. The receptors derive from a young woman with Graves disease. Donor details come from another sample of the same person, matched by shared clones.

This clonotype was seen many times. The V and J genes are TRBV6-1 and TRBJ2-3; TRBD1 or TRBD2 may be the D gene (6 bases each). The CDR3 is 13 amino acids. V shed 2 bases and J shed 13 bases, with 16 bases lying between them. Germline-derived CDR1 and CDR2 are MNHNS and SASEGT. The CDR3 loop reads CASSERRGEWEYF. The CDR3 DNA reads as TGTGCCAGCAGTGAAAGGAGGGGGGAATGGGAGTATTTT.

This clonotype was detected many times. The chain is built from TRBV10-3 and TRBJ2-3, with D perhaps matching TRBD1 or TRBD2 (6 bases each). V lost 0 bases and J lost 2, with 12 bases in between. There are 16 residues in the CDR3. The germline V gene encodes CDR1 ENHRY and CDR2 SYGVKD. The CDR3 DNA reads as TGTGCCATCAGTGAGTCGACCGGGGGCCTCACAGATACGCAGTATTTT. Translated, it gives CAISESTGGLTDTQYF.

Turning to this clonotype: A much more abundant neighbour one base away suggests this may be a read error. The V and J genes are TRBV13 and TRBJ2-7; D may be TRBD1 (6 bases). This CDR3 contains 13 residues. Germline CDR1 reads PRHDT; CDR2 reads FYEKMQ (reference sequence). The CDR3 protein is CASSRDNSYKQYF. The CDR3 region has the DNA TGTGCCAGCAGTCGGGACAACTCCTACAAGCAGTACTTC.